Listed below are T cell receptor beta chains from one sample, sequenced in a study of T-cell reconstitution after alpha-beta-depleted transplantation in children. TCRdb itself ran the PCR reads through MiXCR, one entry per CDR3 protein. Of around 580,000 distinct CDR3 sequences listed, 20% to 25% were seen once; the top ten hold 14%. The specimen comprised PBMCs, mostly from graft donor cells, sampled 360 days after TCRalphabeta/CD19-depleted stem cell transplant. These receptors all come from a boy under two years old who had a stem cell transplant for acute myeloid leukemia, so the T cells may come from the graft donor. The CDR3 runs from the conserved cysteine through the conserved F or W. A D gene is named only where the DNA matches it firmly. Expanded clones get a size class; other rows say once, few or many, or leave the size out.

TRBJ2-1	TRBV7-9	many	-	CASSLDPQFLINEQFF	TGTGCCAGCAGCTTAGACCCTCAATTCCTCATCAATGAGCAGTTCTTC
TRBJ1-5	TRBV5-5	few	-	CASSLAERNQPQHF	TGTGCCAGCAGCTTGGCCGAGAGGAATCAGCCCCAGCATTTT
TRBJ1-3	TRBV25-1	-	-	CASSEYGSRNTIYF	TGTGCCAGCAGTGAATACGGCAGTAGAAACACCATATATTTT
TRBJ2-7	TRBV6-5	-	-	CASSLLRGQGPSYEQYF	TGTGCCAGCAGTCTACTACGGGGACAAGGTCCCTCCTACGAGCAGTACTTC
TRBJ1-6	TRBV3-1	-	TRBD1	CASSQDGTASSYNSPLHF	TGTGCCAGCAGCCAAGACGGGACAGCCAGCTCCTATAATTCACCCCTCCACTTT
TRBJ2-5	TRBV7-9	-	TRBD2	CASSYRAGVETQYF	TGTGCCAGCAGCTACAGAGCGGGGGTGGAGACCCAGTACTTC
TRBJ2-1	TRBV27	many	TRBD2	CASSFGTTNNEQFF	TGTGCCAGCAGTTTCGGGACTACGAACAATGAGCAGTTCTTC
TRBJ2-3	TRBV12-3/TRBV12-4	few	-	CASSLGAVSTDTQYF	TGTGCCAGCAGTTTAGGGGCGGTCAGCACAGATACGCAGTATTTT
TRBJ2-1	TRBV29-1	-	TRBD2	CSASTSGGGNEQFF	TGCAGCGCCTCGACTAGCGGGGGAGGCAATGAGCAGTTCTTC
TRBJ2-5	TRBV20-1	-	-	CSASLGGQETQYF	TGCAGTGCTAGTCTCGGGGGCCAAGAGACCCAGTACTTC
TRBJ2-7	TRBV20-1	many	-	CSARVLYQGYEQYF	TGCAGTGCTAGAGTACTTTACCAGGGATACGAGCAGTACTTC
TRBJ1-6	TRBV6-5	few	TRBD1	CASSYGTGRENSPLHF	TGTGCCAGCAGTTACGGGACAGGGAGAGAGAATTCACCCCTCCACTTT
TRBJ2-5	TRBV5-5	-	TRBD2	CASSSWTSGTRLQETQYF	TGTGCCAGCAGCTCCTGGACTAGCGGGACCAGACTCCAAGAGACCCAGTACTTC
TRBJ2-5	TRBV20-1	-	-	CSARDGGWGDPFPAGRYQETQYF	TGCAGTGCTAGAGATGGGGGCTGGGGGGACCCTTTTCCAGCGGGAAGGTACCAAGAGACCCAGTACTTC
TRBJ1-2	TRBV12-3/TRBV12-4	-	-	CASSLALYGYTF	TGTGCCAGCAGCCTTGCCCTCTATGGCTACACCTTC
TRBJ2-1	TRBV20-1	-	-	CSARDRGHNNEQFF	TGCAGTGCTAGAGATCGGGGACACAACAATGAGCAGTTCTTC
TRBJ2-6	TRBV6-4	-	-	CASSDSPGANVLTF	TGTGCCAGCAGTGACTCTCCTGGGGCCAACGTCCTGACTTTC
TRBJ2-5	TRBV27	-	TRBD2	CASSSPGTSSPGTQYF	TGTGCCAGCAGTTCCCCCGGGACTAGCAGCCCAGGGACCCAGTACTTC
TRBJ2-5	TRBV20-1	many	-	CSAKRPQETQYF	TGCAGTGCCAAGCGGCCCCAAGAGACCCAGTACTTC
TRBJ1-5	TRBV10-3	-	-	CAISESTQPQHF	TGTGCCATCAGTGAGTCGACTCAGCCCCAGCATTTT
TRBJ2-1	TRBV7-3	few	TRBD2	CASSLRVLASSYNEQFF	TGTGCCAGCAGCTTACGAGTACTAGCGAGCTCCTACAATGAGCAGTTCTTC
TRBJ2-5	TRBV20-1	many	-	CSARVAQETQYF	TGCAGTGCTAGGGTGGCTCAAGAGACCCAGTACTTC
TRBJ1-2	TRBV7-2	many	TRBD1	CASSFKWGQGYGYTF	TGTGCCAGCAGCTTCAAGTGGGGACAGGGGTATGGCTACACCTTC
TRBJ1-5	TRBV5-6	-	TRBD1	CASSFGTGKQPQHF	TGTGCCAGCAGCTTCGGGACAGGGAAGCAGCCCCAGCATTTT
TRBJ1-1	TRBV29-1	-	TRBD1	CSVLDRANTEAFF	TGCAGCGTCCTGGACAGGGCGAACACTGAAGCTTTCTTT
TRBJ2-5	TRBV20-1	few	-	CSASTGVRRETQYF	TGCAGTGCTAGCACCGGGGTCCGAAGGGAGACCCAGTACTTC
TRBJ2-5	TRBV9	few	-	CASSVAVYGETQYF	TGTGCCAGCAGCGTAGCGGTCTACGGGGAGACCCAGTACTTC
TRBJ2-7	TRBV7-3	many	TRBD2	CASSLRGGSSYEQYF	TGTGCCAGCAGCTTAAGGGGGGGGTCCTCCTACGAGCAGTACTTC
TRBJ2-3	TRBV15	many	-	CATSRDFGTDTQYF	TGTGCCACCAGCAGAGATTTCGGCACAGATACGCAGTATTTT
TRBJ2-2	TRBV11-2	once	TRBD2	CASSLAGTSDGELFF	TGTGCCAGCAGCTTAGCCGGGACTAGCGATGGGGAGCTGTTTTTT
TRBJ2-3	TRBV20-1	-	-	CSAKRLEPDIDTQYF	TGCAGTGCCAAGAGGTTAGAACCCGACATAGATACGCAGTATTTT
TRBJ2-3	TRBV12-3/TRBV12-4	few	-	CASSLVQGWITDTQYF	TGTGCCAGCAGTTTGGTCCAGGGATGGATAACAGATACGCAGTATTTT
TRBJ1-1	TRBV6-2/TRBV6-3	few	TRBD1	CASSYSGQGKTEAFF	TGTGCCAGCAGTTATTCGGGACAGGGTAAGACTGAAGCTTTCTTT
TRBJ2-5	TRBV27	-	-	CASRWTDQETQYF	TGTGCCAGCAGGTGGACAGACCAAGAGACCCAGTACTTC
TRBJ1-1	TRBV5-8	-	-	CASSFYNPPNTEAFF	TGTGCCAGCAGCTTCTATAATCCGCCGAACACTGAAGCTTTCTTT
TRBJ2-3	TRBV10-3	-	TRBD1	CAISGTGDDTQYF	TGTGCCATCAGCGGAACAGGGGACGATACGCAGTATTTT
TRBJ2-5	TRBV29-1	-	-	CSVDLLLVGLKETQYF	TGCAGCGTTGATCTTCTCTTAGTGGGACTCAAGGAGACCCAGTACTTC
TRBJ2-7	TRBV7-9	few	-	CASSLLAPYEQYF	TGTGCCAGCAGCTTACTGGCCCCGTACGAGCAGTACTTC
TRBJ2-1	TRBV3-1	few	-	CASSQDSRADEQFF	TGTGCCAGCAGCCAAGATTCGAGGGCCGATGAGCAGTTCTTC
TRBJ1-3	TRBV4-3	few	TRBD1	CASSQDGQGSGNTIYF	TGCGCCAGCAGCCAAGACGGACAGGGGTCTGGAAACACCATATATTTT
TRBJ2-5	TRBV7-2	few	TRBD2	CASRPSGVLGGAQYF	TGTGCCAGCAGACCTAGTGGGGTATTGGGGGGGGCCCAGTACTTC
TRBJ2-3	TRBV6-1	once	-	CASSTDSDTFTDTQYF	TGTGCCAGCAGCACCGACTCAGACACTTTCACAGATACGCAGTATTTT
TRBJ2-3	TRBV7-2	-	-	CASSSGARDTQYF	TGTGCCAGCAGCTCAGGGGCTAGAGATACGCAGTATTTT